These 15 T cell receptor beta chains originate from one sample sequenced in a study of blood T cell repertoires in COVID-19. The data were produced by immunoSEQ multiplex PCR, yet TCRdb's version contains in-frame clones alone and is incomplete. The table has around 140,000 clones, over 70% seen once; the top ten hold under 12%. Material: peripheral blood. The receptors stem from a man aged 60 to 75 with active or convalescent COVID-19.

The gene calls are TRBV28 and TRBJ2-6; D gene unclear. The ends were cut back, 1 base at V and 4 bases at J, with 8 bases in the middle. This CDR3 has 15 amino acids. The germline CDR1 and CDR2 sequences are MDHEN and SYDVKM. Written as DNA, the CDR3 is TGTGCCAGCAGTTTATCGGGTGTCGGGGCCAACGTCCTGACTTTC. This encodes CASSLSGVGANVLTF.

The chain joins TRBV4-1 to TRBJ2-3; TRBD1 agrees at 8 bases. With 4 bases clipped from V and 7 bases from J, the junction kept 13 bases outside the gene matches. The CDR3 runs to 16 residues. Germline V gives CDR1 MGHRA, CDR2 YSYEKL. CDR3 sequence reads: CASSPELGQGLNTQYF. CDR3 bases: TGCGCCAGCAGCCCGGAACTAGGACAGGGATTGAATACGCAGTATTTT.

This sequence joins TRBV30 and TRBJ2-7, with D possibly matching TRBD1 (5 bases). V shed 0 bases and J shed 3 bases, with 12 bases lying between them. The CDR3 contains 14 residues. Germline V gene data show CDR1 as GTSNPN and CDR2 as SVGIG (reference sequence). The CDR3 sequence is CAWSVPGQYYEQYF. The CDR3 DNA sequence: TGTGCCTGGAGTGTACCAGGACAATACTACGAGCAGTACTTC.

This chain uses TRBV5-1 with TRBJ2-7, with 12 positions matching TRBD2. CDR3 length: 16 residues. Germline trimming cut 3 bases from V and 7 bases from J; bases unmatched to any gene: 11. Germline CDR1 SGHRS, CDR2 YFSETQ. The CDR3 sequence is CASSSSTSGSPSEQYF. The CDR3 DNA sequence: TGCGCCAGCAGCTCTTCGACTAGCGGGAGTCCGTCTGAGCAGTACTTC.

The sample holds one count of this clone. The chain has TRBV11-2 and TRBJ1-2; D remains unclear. Germline V gene lookup returns CDR1 SGHAT and CDR2 FQNNGV. Trimming stripped 1 base from V and 3 bases from J, with 3 bases between. The CDR3 sequence is 12 residues long. The CDR3 sequence is CASSLGDYGYTF. DNA of the CDR3: TGTGCCAGCAGCTTAGGAGACTATGGCTACACCTTC.

This chain uses TRBV10-2 with TRBJ2-3, with 11 positions matching TRBD2. Trimming removed 2 bases from V and 2 bases from J; junction bases left unmatched: 6. Germline V CDR1 and CDR2: WSHSY, SAAADI. This CDR3 comprises 17 residues. The CDR3 sequence: CASSEAVLAGVTDTQYF. DNA of the CDR3: TGCGCCAGCAGTGAGGCAGTACTAGCGGGAGTCACAGATACGCAGTATTTT.

V and J are TRBV29-1 and TRBJ1-4; the match to TRBD1 covers 10 bases. V shed 7 bases and J 7 bases; nucleotides not matched to a gene: 6. Germline values: CDR1 SQVTM, CDR2 ANQGSEA. CDR3 length: 13 residues. CDR3: CSAVGQGVEKLFF. CDR3 nucleotide sequence: TGCAGCGCAGTCGGACAGGGGGTTGAAAAACTGTTTTTT.

V is TRBV15 and J is TRBJ1-5; 8 bases are shared with TRBD1. The germline V gene encodes CDR1 LNHNV and CDR2 YYDKDF (reference sequence). The CDR3 spans 16 residues. The J segment lost 7 bases and the V segment lost 0 bases, leaving 8 bases of the junction unmatched. The CDR3 DNA is TGTGCCACCAGCAGAGATCATGGACAGGGAACCCAGCCCCAGCATTTT. Amino acid sequence: CATSRDHGQGTQPQHF.

Only one count was recorded for this clone. The chain carries TRBV28 and TRBJ1-5; no firm D call. The CDR3 is 14 amino acids. Germline V gene data show CDR1 as MDHEN and CDR2 as SYDVKM. V was pared by 5 bases and J by 5 bases, with 13 bases between. CDR3 loop: CASSPIGVDQPQHF. CDR3 nucleotide sequence: TGTGCCAGCAGTCCGATCGGTGTCGATCAGCCCCAGCATTTT.

CDR3 DNA: TGTGCCAGCAGTTACAGGCAGGGATCTGAAGCTTTCTTT. Protein sequence: CASSYRQGSEAFF. This sequence joins TRBV6-5 and TRBJ1-1; maybe TRBD1 (5 bases). Between the trimmed V and J ends, which lost 2 bases and 6 bases, there was a span of 10 bases. The germline gives CDR1 MNHEY, CDR2 SVGAGI. The CDR3 loop spans 13 amino acids.

The rearrangement uses TRBV28 and TRBJ2-1; 15 bases agree with TRBD2. Trimming took 6 bases from V and 4 from J; bases not matched to a gene: 16. In germline, CDR1 is MDHEN, CDR2 SYDVKM. The CDR3 is 20 amino acids. The CDR3 DNA reads TGTGCCAGCAGCTCCCCCGGGACTAGCGGGAGGTGGGGCCTTTACAATGAGCAGTTCTTC. It translates to CASSSPGTSGRWGLYNEQFF.

The sample holds one count of this clone. The V and J genes are TRBV19 and TRBJ1-5, with TRBD1 identical over 7 bases. Trimming cost V 8 bases and J 7 bases; bases outside gene matches: 8. The CDR3 contains 13 residues. The germline gives CDR1 LNHDA, CDR2 SQIVND (reference sequence). CDR3 protein: CASGTDRAQPQHF. DNA for the CDR3: TGTGCCAGTGGAACAGACAGGGCCCAGCCCCAGCATTTT.

This clone came up once. The chain combines TRBV3-1 (or the pseudogene TRBV3-2) with TRBJ2-3; D is unresolved. From germline, CDR1 is LGHDT and CDR2 YNNKEL (reference sequence). The V end was cut by 1 base, the J end by 2 bases, with 10 bases between. CDR3 length: 15 amino acids. CDR3 DNA: TGTGCCAGCAGCCAAGGGCTCAGGTCCACAGATACGCAGTATTTT. Encoded protein: CASSQGLRSTDTQYF.

The rearrangement joins TRBV6-2 or TRBV6-3 to TRBJ1-5; no clear D. Germline CDR1 reads MNHEY; CDR2 reads SVGEGT. This CDR3 is 16 amino acids long. V lost 0 bases and J lost 4, with 13 bases in between. The CDR3 loop reads CASSYSERGNNQPQHF. In DNA form, the CDR3 reads TGTGCCAGCAGTTACTCGGAACGCGGCAATAATCAGCCCCAGCATTTT.

The chain uses TRBV5-1 and TRBJ1-2; tentatively, D is TRBD1 (6 bases). This CDR3 contains 17 residues. The V end lost 4 bases, the J end lost 0 bases, and 19 bases lay between the germline ends. The V gene's germline CDR1 is SGHRS and CDR2 YFSETQ. In DNA form, the CDR3 reads TGCGCCAGCAGCACGGGAGGGGGGCCCTTCTCTAACTATGGCTACACCTTC. It encodes CASSTGGGPFSNYGYTF.